This T cell receptor beta chain is drawn from a study of T cells after yellow fever vaccination. This clonotype appeared a few times. MiXCR, applied by TCRdb to the 5' RACE reads, yields one record per CDR3 protein. This table holds roughly 300,000 distinct CDR3 sequences, roughly 7.5% found once. This CDR3 has 14 residues. V was cut by 2 bases and J by 9 bases, with 14 bases left in between. The germline CDR1 and CDR2 sequences are LGHDT and YNNKEL (reference sequence). The receptor was isolated from a man younger than 30 who received the YFV17D yellow fever vaccine. Source: PBMCs, taken 35 to 50 days after the first yellow fever vaccination. The V call is TRBV3-1, the J call TRBJ1-5, with D perhaps TRBD1 (5 bases). This CDR3 is CASSQRRGSWPQHF. As DNA, the CDR3 is TGTGCCAGCAGCCAAAGAAGGGGAAGTTGGCCCCAGCATTTT.